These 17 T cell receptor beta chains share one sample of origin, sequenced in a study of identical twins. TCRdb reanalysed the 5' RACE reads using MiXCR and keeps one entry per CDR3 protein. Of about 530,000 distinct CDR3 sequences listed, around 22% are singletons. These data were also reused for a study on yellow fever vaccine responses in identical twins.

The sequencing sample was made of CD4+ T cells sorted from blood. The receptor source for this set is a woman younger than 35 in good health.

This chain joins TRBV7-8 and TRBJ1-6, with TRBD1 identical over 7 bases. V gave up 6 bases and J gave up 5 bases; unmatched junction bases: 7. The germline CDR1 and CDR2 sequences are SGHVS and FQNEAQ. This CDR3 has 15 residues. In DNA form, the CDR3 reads TGTGCCAGCAGAGGCACCGGGACAGATAATTCACCCCTCCACTTT. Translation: CASRGTGTDNSPLHF.

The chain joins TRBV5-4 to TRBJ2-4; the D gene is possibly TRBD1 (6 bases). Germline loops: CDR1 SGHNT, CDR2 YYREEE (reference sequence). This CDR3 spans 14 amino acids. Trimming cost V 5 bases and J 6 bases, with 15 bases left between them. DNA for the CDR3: TGTGCCAGCAGTTCCCGAGGGGGTGCAAACATTCAGTACTTC. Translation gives CASSSRGGANIQYF.

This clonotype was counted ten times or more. CDR3 residues: CASSFSGVNTEAFF. Here the CDR3 DNA reads TGTGCCAGCAGTTTTTCGGGGGTGAACACTGAAGCTTTCTTT. V usage is TRBV5-5 and J usage is TRBJ1-1; D is possibly TRBD1 (5 bases). The CDR3 has 14 amino acids. In germline, CDR1 is SGHKS, CDR2 YYEKEE (reference sequence). The V end was cut by 5 bases, the J end by 0 bases, with 11 bases between.

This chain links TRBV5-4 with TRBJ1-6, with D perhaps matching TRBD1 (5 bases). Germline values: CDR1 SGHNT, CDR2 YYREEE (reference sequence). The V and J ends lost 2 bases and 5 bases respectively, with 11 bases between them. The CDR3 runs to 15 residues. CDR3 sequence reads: CASSFTVGDNSPLHF. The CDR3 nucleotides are TGTGCCAGCAGCTTTACTGTGGGGGATAATTCACCCCTCCACTTT.

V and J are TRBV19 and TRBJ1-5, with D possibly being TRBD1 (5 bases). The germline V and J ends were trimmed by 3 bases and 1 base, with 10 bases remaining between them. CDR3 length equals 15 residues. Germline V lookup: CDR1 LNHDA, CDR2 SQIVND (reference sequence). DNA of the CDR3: TGTGCCAGTAGTATCGGGGCAGGCAGCAATCAGCCCCAGCATTTT. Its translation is CASSIGAGSNQPQHF. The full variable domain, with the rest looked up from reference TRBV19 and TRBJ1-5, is DGGITQSPKYLFRKEGQNVTLSCEQNLNHDAMYWYRQDPGQGLRLIYYSQIVNDFQKGDIAEGYSVSREKKESFPLTVTSAQKNPTAFYLCASSIGAGSNQPQHFGDGTRLSIL.

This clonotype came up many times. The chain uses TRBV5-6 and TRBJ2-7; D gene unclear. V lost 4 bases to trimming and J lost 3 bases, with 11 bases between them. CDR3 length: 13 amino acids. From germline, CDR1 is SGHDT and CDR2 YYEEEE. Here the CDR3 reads CASSLRTGYEQYF. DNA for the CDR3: TGTGCCAGCAGCCTTCGGACGGGCTACGAGCAGTACTTC.

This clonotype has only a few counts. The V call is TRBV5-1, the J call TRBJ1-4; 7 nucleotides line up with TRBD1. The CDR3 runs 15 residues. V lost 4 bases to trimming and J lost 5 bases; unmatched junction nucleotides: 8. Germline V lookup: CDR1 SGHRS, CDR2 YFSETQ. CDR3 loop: CASSAGTAENEKLFF. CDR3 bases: TGCGCCAGCAGCGCCGGGACAGCTGAAAATGAAAAACTGTTTTTT. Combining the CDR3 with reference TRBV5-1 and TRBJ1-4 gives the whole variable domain KAGVTQTPRYLIKTRGQQVTLSCSPISGHRSVSWYQQTPGQGLQFLFEYFSETQRNKGNFPGRFSGRQFSNSRSEMNVSTLELGDSALYLCASSAGTAENEKLFFGSGTQLSVL.

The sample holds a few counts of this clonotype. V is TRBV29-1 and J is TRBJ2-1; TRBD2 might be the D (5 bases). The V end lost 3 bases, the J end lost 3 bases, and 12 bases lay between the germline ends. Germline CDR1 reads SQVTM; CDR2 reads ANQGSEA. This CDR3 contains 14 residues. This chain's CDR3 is CSVDRVGIYNEQFF. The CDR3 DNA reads TGCAGCGTTGATAGGGTCGGGATCTACAATGAGCAGTTCTTC.

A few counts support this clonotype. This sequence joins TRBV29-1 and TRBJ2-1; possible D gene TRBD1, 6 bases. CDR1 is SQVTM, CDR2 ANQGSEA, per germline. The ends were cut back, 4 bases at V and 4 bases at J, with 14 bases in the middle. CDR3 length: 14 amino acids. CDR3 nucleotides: TGCAGCGTTGTTGTTGGACAGAGTTACAATGAGCAGTTCTTC. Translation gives CSVVVGQSYNEQFF.

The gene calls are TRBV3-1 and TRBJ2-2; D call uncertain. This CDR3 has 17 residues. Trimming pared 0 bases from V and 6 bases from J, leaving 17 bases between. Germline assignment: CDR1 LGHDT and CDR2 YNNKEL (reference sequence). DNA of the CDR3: TGTGCCAGCAGCCAAGAGCCGGCTGTTGGTACGGCCGGGGAGCTGTTTTTT. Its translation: CASSQEPAVGTAGELFF. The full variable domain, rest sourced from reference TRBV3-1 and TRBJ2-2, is DTAVSQTPKYLVTQMGNDKSIKCEQNLGHDTMYWYKQDSKKFLKIMFSYNNKELIINETVPNRFSPKSPDKAHLNLHINSLELGDSAVYFCASSQEPAVGTAGELFFGEGSRLTVL.

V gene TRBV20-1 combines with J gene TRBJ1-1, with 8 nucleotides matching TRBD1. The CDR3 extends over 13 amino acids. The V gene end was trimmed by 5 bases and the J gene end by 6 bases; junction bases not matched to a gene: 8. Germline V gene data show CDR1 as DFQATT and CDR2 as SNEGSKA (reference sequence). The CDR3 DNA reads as TGCAGTGCTGCGGACAGGGTCGTCGCTGAAGCTTTCTTT. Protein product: CSAADRVVAEAFF.

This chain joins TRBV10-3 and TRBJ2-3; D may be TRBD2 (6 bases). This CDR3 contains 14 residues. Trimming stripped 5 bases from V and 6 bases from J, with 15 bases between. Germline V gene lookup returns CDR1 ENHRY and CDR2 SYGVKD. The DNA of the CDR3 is TGTGCCATCAGTTACCGGGCCCGGGGGGATACGCAGTATTTT. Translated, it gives CAISYRARGDTQYF.

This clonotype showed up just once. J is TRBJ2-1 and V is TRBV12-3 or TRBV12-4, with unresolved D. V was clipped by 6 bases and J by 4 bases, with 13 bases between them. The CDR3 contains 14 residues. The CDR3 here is CASRHQVGYNEQFF. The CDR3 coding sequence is TGTGCCAGCAGACACCAGGTCGGGTACAATGAGCAGTTCTTC.

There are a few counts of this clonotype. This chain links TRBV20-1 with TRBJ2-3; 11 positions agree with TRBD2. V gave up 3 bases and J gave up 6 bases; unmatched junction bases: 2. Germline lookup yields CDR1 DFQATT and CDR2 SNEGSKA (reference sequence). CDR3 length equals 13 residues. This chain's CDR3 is CSASSGGADTQYF. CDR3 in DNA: TGCAGTGCTAGTAGCGGGGGGGCGGATACGCAGTATTTT.

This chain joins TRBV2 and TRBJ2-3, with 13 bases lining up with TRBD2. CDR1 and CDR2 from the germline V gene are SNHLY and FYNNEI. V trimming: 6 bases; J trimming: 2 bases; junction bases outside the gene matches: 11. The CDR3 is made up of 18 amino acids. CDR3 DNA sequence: TGTGCCAGCAGGAGGGGACTGACTAGCGGGGGGTCCACAGATACGCAGTATTTT. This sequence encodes CASRRGLTSGGSTDTQYF.

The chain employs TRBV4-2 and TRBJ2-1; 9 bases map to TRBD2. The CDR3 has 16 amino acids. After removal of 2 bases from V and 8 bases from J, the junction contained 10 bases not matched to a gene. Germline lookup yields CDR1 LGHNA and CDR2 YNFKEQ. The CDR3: CASSQSTAGGADEQFF. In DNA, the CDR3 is TGTGCCAGCAGCCAATCCACAGCGGGAGGTGCTGATGAGCAGTTCTTC.

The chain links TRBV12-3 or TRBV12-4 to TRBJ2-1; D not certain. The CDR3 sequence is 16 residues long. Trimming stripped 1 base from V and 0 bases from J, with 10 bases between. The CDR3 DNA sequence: TGTGCCAGCAGTTTAGTCGGTAGCCCCTCCTACAATGAGCAGTTCTTC. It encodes CASSLVGSPSYNEQFF.